These 23 T cell receptor beta chains were sequenced from one sample in a study of blood T cell repertoires in COVID-19. Some clones are missing from TCRdb's copy, which holds only in-frame ones; the method was immunoSEQ multiplex PCR. The data contain 150,000 to 200,000 clones, 65% to 90% of them seen just once; the ten biggest clones take up around 8.2%. Sample: peripheral blood. Receptors were obtained from a man in his fifties or sixties with acute or convalescent COVID-19.

This clone was seen only a few times. The rearrangement uses TRBV27 and TRBJ1-5; D may be TRBD1 (5 bases). CDR3 length: 16 amino acids. Germline V CDR1 and CDR2: MNHEY, SMNVEV (reference sequence). V lost 0 bases, J lost 0 bases, and 9 bases lay in between. The CDR3 is CASSLSQGYSNQPQHF. In DNA form, the CDR3 reads TGTGCCAGCAGTTTATCTCAGGGATATAGCAATCAGCCCCAGCATTTT.

In this sample, this clone turned up a few times. CDR3 sequence: CASSHISGRAGYEQYF. CDR3 coding DNA: TGTGCCAGCAGCCACATCAGCGGGAGGGCCGGTTACGAGCAGTACTTC. The chain joins TRBV14 to TRBJ2-7; 10 nucleotides agree with TRBD2. J gave up 4 bases and V 3 bases, and 9 bases lay outside the gene matches. Germline CDR1 SGHDN, CDR2 FVKESK. The CDR3 extends over 16 amino acids.

The chain is built from TRBV19 and TRBJ1-1; no definite D call. The V end lost 1 base, the J end lost 1 base, and 4 bases lay between the germline ends. Germline CDR1 LNHDA, CDR2 SQIVND (reference sequence). This CDR3 has 13 amino acids. The CDR3, as DNA: TGTGCCAGTAGTATAGGGGCGAACACTGAAGCTTTCTTT. This encodes CASSIGANTEAFF.

This chain links TRBV7-9 with TRBJ2-1, with a possible D match to TRBD2 (6 bases). The V and J ends lost 10 bases and 2 bases respectively, with 15 bases between them. This CDR3 region has 14 residues. Germline CDR1 is SEHNR and CDR2 is FQNEAQ (reference sequence). The chain's CDR3 is CAILMRRAYNEQFF. The DNA of the CDR3 is TGTGCCATCCTCATGCGGAGGGCCTACAATGAGCAGTTCTTC.

The DNA of the CDR3 is TGCGCCAGCAGCTTTCAGTATCCGGGGAGCACAGATACGCAGTATTTT. Its translation: CASSFQYPGSTDTQYF. The rearrangement links TRBV5-1 to TRBJ2-3; TRBD2 is a possible D gene (5 bases). From germline, CDR1 is SGHRS and CDR2 YFSETQ. Trimming removed 2 bases from V and 0 bases from J, with 13 bases in between. The CDR3 runs 16 residues.

The rearrangement links TRBV28 to TRBJ1-1; 7 nucleotides match TRBD1. Germline V gene lookup returns CDR1 MDHEN and CDR2 SYDVKM. J gave up 0 bases and V 5 bases, and 3 bases lay outside the gene matches. CDR3 length: 14 residues. Here the CDR3 DNA reads TGTGCCAGCAGTGTACAGGGGTTGAACACTGAAGCTTTCTTT. Translating gives CASSVQGLNTEAFF.

The chain joins TRBV2 to TRBJ2-3; 14 bases map to TRBD2. Looked up from germline, CDR1 is SNHLY and CDR2 is FYNNEI. This CDR3 spans 18 amino acids. The trim removed 9 bases at V and 4 bases at J, leaving 15 bases unmatched. The CDR3 protein is CARGPTSGRGWSSDTQYF. In DNA form, the CDR3 reads TGTGCCAGGGGACCGACTAGCGGGAGGGGTTGGTCCTCAGATACGCAGTATTTT.

V usage is TRBV29-1 and J usage is TRBJ2-1; TRBD2 matches 7 bases. The CDR3 runs to 14 residues. In germline, CDR1 is SQVTM, CDR2 ANQGSEA. V shed 4 bases and J 7 bases; nucleotides not matched to a gene: 10. The CDR3 nucleotides read TGCAGCGTTGCCGTGTCGTTCGGGGGGAATGAGCAGTTCTTC. This sequence encodes CSVAVSFGGNEQFF.

This clone was seen only a few times. The CDR3 DNA sequence: TGTGCCAGCAGCCACGAGGGGGGGATCTCCTACGAGCAGTACTTC. Protein: CASSHEGGISYEQYF. The chain combines TRBV28 with TRBJ2-7, with a possible D match to TRBD2 (7 bases). Germline V gives CDR1 MDHEN, CDR2 SYDVKM. The V gene lost 6 bases and the J gene lost 0 bases, with 15 bases spanning the gap. The CDR3 sequence is 15 residues long.

This clone has just one count. The chain links TRBV7-6 to TRBJ2-1; 11 positions match TRBD2. This CDR3 is built from 15 residues. Germline lookup yields CDR1 SGHVS and CDR2 FNYEAQ. V shed 5 bases, J shed 6 bases, and the junction held 6 bases outside the gene matches. The DNA for the CDR3 is TGTGCCAGCAGCCGGGGACTAGCGGATCTCAATGAGCAGTTCTTC. It yields the protein CASSRGLADLNEQFF.

V and J are TRBV27 and TRBJ2-7, with 9 bases lining up with TRBD2. The CDR3 covers 17 residues. V gave up 8 bases and J gave up 0 bases; unmatched junction bases: 14. Germline loops: CDR1 MNHEY, CDR2 SMNVEV (reference sequence). This chain's CDR3 is CASGPLLAREGSYEQYF. The CDR3, as DNA: TGTGCCAGCGGGCCCCTCTTAGCGCGGGAGGGCTCCTACGAGCAGTACTTC.

The chain carries TRBV5-1 and TRBJ2-7; 11 positions match TRBD1. Per the germline V gene, CDR1 is SGHRS and CDR2 is YFSETQ. J was trimmed by 0 bases and V by 1 base; bases with no gene match: 9. The CDR3 runs 18 residues. CDR3 nucleotide sequence: TGCGCCAGCAGCTTGCTGTTGGGGACAGGGGGTGTCTCCTACGAGCAGTACTTC. As protein: CASSLLLGTGGVSYEQYF.

The rearrangement links TRBV28 to TRBJ1-2; 8 nucleotides agree with TRBD1. Per the germline V gene, CDR1 is MDHEN and CDR2 is SYDVKM. The CDR3 has 15 amino acids. V was pared by 5 bases and J by 4 bases, with 9 bases of the junction left unmatched. CDR3 sequence (DNA): TGTGCCAGCAGTCTTTTTCAGGGGGCGAGCTATGGCTACACCTTC. Translation: CASSLFQGASYGYTF.

The chain links TRBV27 to TRBJ1-4; TRBD1 matches 9 bases. This CDR3 spans 15 amino acids. Germline CDR1 is MNHEY and CDR2 is SMNVEV (reference sequence). The V segment lost 4 bases and the J segment 6 bases; nucleotides outside the gene matches: 6. The CDR3 reads CASSYSGTGYEKLFF. The DNA for the CDR3 is TGTGCCAGCAGTTACAGCGGGACAGGGTATGAAAAACTGTTTTTT.

The V gene is TRBV19, the J gene TRBJ1-1, with 10 bases matching TRBD1. This CDR3 is 18 amino acids long. The germline V gene encodes CDR1 LNHDA and CDR2 SQIVND (reference sequence). With V trimmed by 6 bases and J by 5 bases, 18 bases remained unmatched. The CDR3 nucleotides are TGTGCCAGTAGGCCCGGGACAGGGGCCTCCGGGGGTAGGACTGAAGCTTTCTTT. It translates to CASRPGTGASGGRTEAFF.

This clone was seen once. The chain joins TRBV6-5 to TRBJ1-2, with 8 bases identical to TRBD1. Per germline, CDR1 MNHEY and CDR2 SVGAGI. J gave up 4 bases and V 2 bases, and 6 bases lay outside the gene matches. The CDR3 runs to 15 residues. The CDR3 nucleotides read TGTGCCAGCAGTTACACAGCAGGGGGCGGCTATGGCTACACCTTC. Encoded protein: CASSYTAGGGYGYTF.

This clone showed up just a few times. The chain links TRBV14 to TRBJ2-1, with 9 positions matching TRBD2. From germline, CDR1 is SGHDN and CDR2 FVKESK. This CDR3 spans 16 amino acids. V lost 2 bases to trimming and J lost 4 bases; unmatched junction nucleotides: 6. CDR3 region: CASSQRRLAEYNEQFF. The CDR3 region has the DNA TGTGCCAGCAGCCAACGCCGACTAGCGGAATACAATGAGCAGTTCTTC.

This sequence joins TRBV15 and TRBJ2-7; 7 bases align to TRBD1. CDR1 is LNHNV and CDR2 is YYDKDF in the germline V gene (reference sequence). There are 18 residues in the CDR3. Germline trimming cut 1 base from V and 9 bases from J; bases unmatched to any gene: 21. CDR3 residues: CATSRGINSESGGGVQYF. The CDR3 nucleotides read TGTGCCACCAGCAGAGGAATAAATTCGGAGTCAGGGGGTGGTGTGCAGTACTTC.

The rearrangement joins TRBV14 to TRBJ2-7, with 10 bases that match TRBD2. Germline trimming cut 5 bases from V and 6 bases from J; bases unmatched to any gene: 10. The CDR3 length is 15 residues. Germline V gene lookup returns CDR1 SGHDN and CDR2 FVKESK. The CDR3 DNA follows: TGTGCCAGCAGCTACGGACTAGCGGCGGGCGGCGAGCAGTACTTC. Translating gives CASSYGLAAGGEQYF.

The V gene is TRBV5-1, the J gene TRBJ2-3; TRBD2 matches 12 bases. From germline, CDR1 is SGHRS and CDR2 YFSETQ. The CDR3 runs to 19 residues. The V and J ends lost 5 bases and 0 bases, in that order; junction bases with no gene match: 13. The CDR3 coding sequence is TGCGCCAGCAGACGCTCGACTAGCGGGAGAGCCCCAAGCACAGATACGCAGTATTTT. Translated: CASRRSTSGRAPSTDTQYF.

The chain recombines TRBV7-9 with TRBJ1-2; D may be TRBD1 (6 bases). V dropped 4 bases and J dropped 4 bases, with 16 bases sitting between them. The CDR3 runs 15 residues. Germline V lookup: CDR1 SEHNR, CDR2 FQNEAQ (reference sequence). The CDR3 region is CASSSRGGGGYGYTF. Here the CDR3 DNA reads TGTGCCAGCAGCTCCAGAGGGGGGGGCGGCTATGGCTACACCTTC.

The chain uses TRBV28 and TRBJ1-5; TRBD1 matches 9 bases. V lost 2 bases and J lost 7; bases outside the gene matches: 9. Per germline, CDR1 MDHEN and CDR2 SYDVKM. CDR3 length: 16 residues. The DNA for the CDR3 is TGTGCCAGCAGTTTACTCCTACAGGGGGCGAGCCAGCCCCAGCATTTT. This sequence encodes CASSLLLQGASQPQHF.

This clone was observed once. Written as DNA, the CDR3 is TGTGCCAGCAGCCCCGCCTTGGAGTTCCAAGAGACCCAGTACTTC. It is translated as CASSPALEFQETQYF. The rearrangement links TRBV7-9 to TRBJ2-5; D remains unclear. This CDR3 comprises 15 residues. Trimming stripped 5 bases from V and 1 base from J, with 14 bases between. CDR1 is SEHNR and CDR2 is FQNEAQ in the germline V gene (reference sequence).